This T cell receptor (beta chain) is from a study of T cell responses to AZD1222 COVID-19 vaccine. Notes on this clone: Its antigen is not known.

Germline CDR1 SGHTA, CDR2 FQGNSA. The CDR3 has 13 residues. V was pared by 8 bases and J by 4 bases, with 2 bases of the junction left unmatched. The study's findings and limits: Regions 160-218 and 743-854 held dominance among vaccine-associated CD4 TCRs, which spanned spike. White British people made up most donors, females outnumbered males, and clonal diversity was possibly underestimated.

TCRdb's copy holds only in-frame clones and misses some; the assay was immunoSEQ multiplex PCR. The sample includes approximately 90,000 clones, approximately 87% of them seen just once. This clonotype was sampled from an adult in good health. The chain uses TRBV7-2 and TRBJ2-1; 10 nucleotides align to TRBD1. Sequences were derived from peripheral blood, sampled on day 0 of AZD1222 vaccination. The chain's CDR3 is CASDRGRYNEQFF. DNA for the CDR3: TGTGCCAGCGACAGGGGGCGATACAATGAGCAGTTCTTC.